Below, 5 T cell receptor beta chains from the same sample are listed, as sequenced in a study of siplizumab effects on memory and regulatory T cells. Measured with immunoSEQ multiplex PCR; TCRdb has only the in-frame clones, and not every one. Among approximately 82,000 clones listed, around 90% were seen once. The material sequenced was Tregs sorted from blood. The receptors here all came from a human donor in good health.

The chain uses TRBV7-9 and TRBJ1-1; the D gene is possibly TRBD1 (6 bases). This CDR3 contains 12 residues. Germline CDR1 SEHNR, CDR2 FQNEAQ (reference sequence). Trimming pared 7 bases from V and 6 bases from J, leaving 12 bases between. This CDR3 is CASTGESSEAFF. The DNA for the CDR3 is TGTGCCAGCACAGGGGAGTCCTCTGAAGCTTTCTTT.

This rearrangement joins TRBV5-6 to TRBJ2-7; 9 bases align to TRBD2. The length of the CDR3 is 18 residues. The V and J ends lost 0 bases and 0 bases, in that order; junction bases with no gene match: 10. CDR1 is SGHDT, CDR2 YYEEEE, per germline. In DNA form, the CDR3 reads TGTGCCAGCAGCTTGGCTGGCGCGGGGGGGTTCCGCTCCTACGAGCAGTACTTC. This gives the protein CASSLAGAGGFRSYEQYF.

This clone has a single count. V gene TRBV7-3 combines with J gene TRBJ2-1, with D possibly TRBD2 on 6 matching bases. Germline loops: CDR1 SGHTA, CDR2 FQGTGA. With 0 bases removed from V and 9 bases from J, the gap between germline ends came to 9 bases. This CDR3 has 13 amino acids. CDR3 DNA sequence: TGTGCCAGCAGCTTAACAACGCGGGGTGAGCAGTTCTTC. Translation gives CASSLTTRGEQFF.

The chain joins TRBV5-1 to TRBJ1-4; 10 nucleotides line up with TRBD1. The CDR3 has 15 residues. The ends lost 6 bases at V and 8 bases at J; junction bases unmatched: 10. Germline CDR1 is SGHRS and CDR2 is YFSETQ. CDR3 residues: CASNSGTGAAEKLFF. CDR3 DNA sequence: TGCGCCAGCAACTCCGGGACAGGGGCGGCCGAAAAACTGTTTTTT. Looking up the rest from reference TRBV5-1 and TRBJ1-4 gives the full variable domain: KAGVTQTPRYLIKTRGQQVTLSCSPISGHRSVSWYQQTPGQGLQFLFEYFSETQRNKGNFPGRFSGRQFSNSRSEMNVSTLELGDSALYLCASNSGTGAAEKLFFGSGTQLSVL.

A few counts support this clone. V gene TRBV2 combines with J gene TRBJ2-3, with TRBD2 matching over 9 bases. CDR3 length: 18 residues. Per germline, CDR1 SNHLY and CDR2 FYNNEI. Trimming at V came to 1 base and at J to 0 bases, leaving 8 bases not matched to a gene. The CDR3 nucleotides read TGTGCCAGCAGTGAAGTGGCTAGCGGGGTTTCTAGCACAGATACGCAGTATTTT. Protein: CASSEVASGVSSTDTQYF.